This TCR beta chain emerged from a study of cytomegalovirus exposure and HLA in healthy donors. For this clone: Its antigen is not identified.

Profiling relied on immunoSEQ multiplex PCR, and the TCRdb table lists in-frame clones only, not all of them. The sample has about 190,000 clones, 84% seen once. Study conclusions and caveats: High specificity and sensitivity for cytomegalovirus status were reported for the classifier.

This CDR3 comprises 15 residues. V lost 5 bases and J lost 3; bases outside the gene matches: 8. The germline CDR1 and CDR2 sequences are SGHTS and YDEGEE. The source material was PBMCs. The rearrangement uses TRBV5-8 and TRBJ2-7, with TRBD1 identical over 10 bases. The receptor was derived from a young man in good health and CMV-seropositive. In DNA, the CDR3 is TGTGCCAGCAGACGCCGACAGGGGGCGGGCTACGAGCAGTACTTC. Protein product: CASRRRQGAGYEQYF.